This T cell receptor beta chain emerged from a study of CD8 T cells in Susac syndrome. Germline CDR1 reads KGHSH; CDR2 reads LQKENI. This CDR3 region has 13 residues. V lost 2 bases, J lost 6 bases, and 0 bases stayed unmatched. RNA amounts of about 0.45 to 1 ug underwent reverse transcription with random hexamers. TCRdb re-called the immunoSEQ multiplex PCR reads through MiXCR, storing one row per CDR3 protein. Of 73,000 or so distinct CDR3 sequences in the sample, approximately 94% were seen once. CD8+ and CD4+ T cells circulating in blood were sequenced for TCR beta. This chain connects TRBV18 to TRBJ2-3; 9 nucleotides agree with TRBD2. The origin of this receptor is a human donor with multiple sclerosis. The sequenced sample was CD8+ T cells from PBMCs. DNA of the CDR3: TGTGCCAGCTCACCAGGGACTAGCGATACGCAGTATTTT. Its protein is CASSPGTSDTQYF.